Listed below are T cell receptor beta chains from one sample, sequenced in a study of OX40 agonist ivuxolimab in advanced cancers. The table came from immunoSEQ multiplex PCR; TCRdb's copy has only in-frame clones and leaves some out. Of 60,000 to 65,000 clones in the sample, around 83% were seen once. The sample in question was CD4+ or CD8+ T cells sorted from blood, obtained in a trial of the OX40 agonist ivuxolimab. These receptors all come from an adult with an advanced solid tumor such as melanoma, head and neck, liver or kidney cancer. Each CDR3 is given with its conserved first and last residue. The D gene is left open where the match is weak. For some rows the clone size is stated as once, few or many, or as a class when expanded; others skip it.

j_call: TRBJ2-7
v_call: TRBV6-1
clone_size: -
d_call: TRBD2
cdr3_aa: CASSERTSSYEQYF
cdr3_nt: TGTGCCAGCAGTGAAAGGACTAGTTCCTACGAGCAGTACTTC

j_call: TRBJ1-5
v_call: TRBV16
clone_size: -
d_call: -
cdr3_aa: CASSSRGSEGQPQHF
cdr3_nt: TGTGCCAGCAGCTCCCGGGGTAGTGAAGGTCAGCCCCAGCATTTT

j_call: TRBJ2-5
v_call: TRBV6-1
clone_size: -
d_call: TRBD1
cdr3_aa: CASSEWDSKQETQYF
cdr3_nt: TGTGCCAGCAGTGAATGGGACAGCAAACAAGAGACCCAGTACTTC

j_call: TRBJ2-3
v_call: TRBV9
clone_size: -
d_call: TRBD2
cdr3_aa: CASSVARMGGEGTDTQYF
cdr3_nt: TGTGCCAGCAGCGTAGCTAGAATGGGAGGGGAAGGGACAGATACGCAGTATTTT

j_call: TRBJ1-1
v_call: TRBV19
clone_size: once
d_call: -
cdr3_aa: CASSIGGGRTEAFF
cdr3_nt: TGTGCCAGTAGTATCGGGGGTGGGCGAACTGAAGCTTTCTTT

j_call: TRBJ2-7
v_call: TRBV5-1
clone_size: -
d_call: -
cdr3_aa: CASSLIVSYEQYF
cdr3_nt: TGCGCCAGCAGCTTGATTGTCTCCTACGAGCAGTACTTC

j_call: TRBJ2-5
v_call: TRBV5-5
clone_size: few
d_call: TRBD1
cdr3_aa: CASSTGQEIQETQYF
cdr3_nt: TGTGCCAGCAGCACGGGACAGGAGATCCAAGAGACCCAGTACTTC

j_call: TRBJ1-4
v_call: TRBV23-1
clone_size: -
d_call: -
cdr3_aa: CASSRLQGRNEKLFF
cdr3_nt: TGCGCCAGCAGTCGCCTACAGGGTAGGAATGAAAAACTGTTTTTT

j_call: TRBJ2-5
v_call: TRBV5-1
clone_size: -
d_call: -
cdr3_aa: CASSPPTVYETQYF
cdr3_nt: TGCGCCAGCAGCCCCCCCACGGTATACGAGACCCAGTACTTC

j_call: TRBJ1-1
v_call: TRBV19
clone_size: -
d_call: -
cdr3_aa: CASSIDRGNTEAFF
cdr3_nt: TGTGCCAGTAGTATAGATAGAGGTAACACTGAAGCTTTCTTT

j_call: TRBJ1-1
v_call: TRBV4-2
clone_size: -
d_call: TRBD1
cdr3_aa: CASSPNAARQGTWTTEAFF
cdr3_nt: TGTGCCAGCAGCCCCAACGCCGCGAGACAGGGGACGTGGACCACTGAAGCTTTCTTT

j_call: TRBJ2-5
v_call: TRBV5-6
clone_size: -
d_call: TRBD2
cdr3_aa: CASSISLGLAKETQYF
cdr3_nt: TGTGCCAGCAGCATTAGTCTGGGACTAGCCAAAGAGACCCAGTACTTC

j_call: TRBJ2-7
v_call: TRBV30
clone_size: -
d_call: TRBD2
cdr3_aa: CAWSRGLAVEQYF
cdr3_nt: TGTGCCTGGAGTAGAGGACTAGCTGTCGAGCAGTACTTC

j_call: TRBJ1-5
v_call: TRBV27
clone_size: -
d_call: -
cdr3_aa: CASSIGSAYQPQHF
cdr3_nt: TGTGCCAGCAGCATCGGTTCCGCCTATCAGCCCCAGCATTTT

j_call: TRBJ1-2
v_call: TRBV28
clone_size: -
d_call: -
cdr3_aa: CASTPSRVGGGYTF
cdr3_nt: TGTGCCAGCACCCCTTCCCGGGTTGGGGGGGGCTACACCTTC

j_call: TRBJ1-1
v_call: TRBV18
clone_size: few
d_call: -
cdr3_aa: CASSPHPAGNTEAFF
cdr3_nt: TGTGCCAGCTCACCGCACCCTGCGGGCAACACTGAAGCTTTCTTT

j_call: TRBJ2-7
v_call: TRBV6-5
clone_size: -
d_call: -
cdr3_aa: CASSKALGSYEQYF
cdr3_nt: TGTGCCAGCAGTAAAGCCCTCGGCTCCTACGAGCAGTACTTC

j_call: TRBJ2-1
v_call: TRBV7-6
clone_size: -
d_call: TRBD2
cdr3_aa: CASSAPGGLAGGYEQFF
cdr3_nt: TGTGCCAGCAGCGCCCCGGGAGGACTAGCGGGAGGGTATGAGCAGTTCTTC

j_call: TRBJ2-3
v_call: TRBV30
clone_size: -
d_call: -
cdr3_aa: CAWSEGVSTDTQYF
cdr3_nt: TGTGCCTGGAGTGAGGGGGTTAGCACAGATACGCAGTATTTT

j_call: TRBJ2-2
v_call: TRBV11-3
clone_size: -
d_call: TRBD2
cdr3_aa: CASSSRSAGVGELFF
cdr3_nt: TGTGCCAGCAGCTCCCGGTCAGCGGGAGTGGGGGAGCTGTTTTTT

j_call: TRBJ2-2
v_call: TRBV29-1
clone_size: -
d_call: -
cdr3_aa: CSVISRRTGELFF
cdr3_nt: TGCAGCGTTATTAGTCGGAGAACCGGGGAGCTGTTTTTT

j_call: TRBJ2-5
v_call: TRBV7-2
clone_size: -
d_call: -
cdr3_aa: CASSLTPEGTQYF
cdr3_nt: TGTGCCAGCAGCTTAACCCCCGAGGGGACCCAGTACTTC

j_call: TRBJ2-7
v_call: TRBV5-1
clone_size: few
d_call: -
cdr3_aa: CASSRGAGEKYEQYF
cdr3_nt: TGCGCCAGCAGCCGCGGTGCAGGGGAAAAGTACGAGCAGTACTTC

j_call: TRBJ2-7
v_call: TRBV11-2
clone_size: -
d_call: -
cdr3_aa: CASSLEYGNEQYF
cdr3_nt: TGTGCCAGCAGCTTAGAATACGGGAACGAGCAGTACTTC

j_call: TRBJ1-4
v_call: TRBV6-1
clone_size: -
d_call: TRBD1
cdr3_aa: CASSEGGQVPKLFF
cdr3_nt: TGTGCCAGCAGTGAGGGGGGACAGGTTCCAAAACTGTTTTTT

j_call: TRBJ1-2
v_call: TRBV12-5
clone_size: -
d_call: -
cdr3_aa: CASGLRQPDGYTF
cdr3_nt: TGTGCTAGTGGTTTGCGGCAGCCTGATGGCTACACCTTC

j_call: TRBJ1-5
v_call: TRBV29-1
clone_size: -
d_call: -
cdr3_aa: CSVATGQYQPQHF
cdr3_nt: TGCAGCGTTGCTACAGGGCAGTATCAGCCCCAGCATTTT

j_call: TRBJ2-1
v_call: TRBV30
clone_size: once
d_call: TRBD1
cdr3_aa: CAWSQGTGKVLQFF
cdr3_nt: TGTGCCTGGAGTCAAGGGACAGGGAAGGTCCTGCAGTTCTTC

j_call: TRBJ2-5
v_call: TRBV11-2
clone_size: -
d_call: -
cdr3_aa: CASSLDRETQYF
cdr3_nt: TGTGCCAGCAGCTTAGATAGGGAGACCCAGTACTTC

j_call: TRBJ2-7
v_call: TRBV10-2
clone_size: few
d_call: TRBD2
cdr3_aa: CASSLAGASYEQYF
cdr3_nt: TGCGCCAGCTCACTAGCGGGAGCCTCCTACGAGCAGTACTTC

j_call: TRBJ2-5
v_call: TRBV27
clone_size: -
d_call: TRBD2
cdr3_aa: CASIAGRPPGETQYF
cdr3_nt: TGTGCCAGTATAGCGGGACGACCTCCGGGAGAGACCCAGTACTTC

j_call: TRBJ2-2
v_call: TRBV5-1
clone_size: -
d_call: TRBD1
cdr3_aa: CASGTGTGLTGELFF
cdr3_nt: TGCGCCAGCGGAACCGGGACAGGGCTCACCGGGGAGCTGTTTTTT

j_call: TRBJ1-3
v_call: TRBV7-9
clone_size: once
d_call: -
cdr3_aa: CASSLPPGETGNTIYF
cdr3_nt: TGTGCCAGCAGCTTACCCCCAGGGGAAACTGGAAACACCATATATTTT

j_call: TRBJ2-6
v_call: TRBV5-1
clone_size: -
d_call: -
cdr3_aa: CASSSAGANVLTF
cdr3_nt: TGCGCCAGCAGCTCCGCTGGGGCCAACGTCCTGACTTTC

j_call: TRBJ1-1
v_call: TRBV5-1
clone_size: -
d_call: -
cdr3_aa: CASSLALRAGTEAFF
cdr3_nt: TGCGCCAGCAGCTTGGCCCTCAGGGCAGGCACTGAAGCTTTCTTT

j_call: TRBJ1-5
v_call: TRBV10-3
clone_size: -
d_call: -
cdr3_aa: CAISENLGNQPQHF
cdr3_nt: TGTGCCATCAGTGAGAATCTGGGGAATCAGCCCCAGCATTTT

j_call: TRBJ2-2
v_call: TRBV9
clone_size: -
d_call: TRBD2
cdr3_aa: CASRSLAGVGGELFF
cdr3_nt: TGTGCCAGCAGGTCACTAGCGGGAGTTGGCGGGGAGCTGTTTTTT

j_call: TRBJ1-5
v_call: TRBV25-1
clone_size: -
d_call: TRBD1
cdr3_aa: CASSPSTGASNQPQHF
cdr3_nt: TGTGCCAGCAGTCCCTCGACAGGGGCCTCAAATCAGCCCCAGCATTTT

j_call: TRBJ1-2
v_call: TRBV29-1
clone_size: -
d_call: -
cdr3_aa: CSVQGGTATNYGYTF
cdr3_nt: TGCAGCGTTCAGGGCGGCACAGCAACTAACTATGGCTACACCTTC

j_call: TRBJ2-1
v_call: TRBV7-9
clone_size: -
d_call: TRBD2
cdr3_aa: CAETSGPLSYNEQFF
cdr3_nt: TGTGCCGAGACTAGCGGGCCCTTATCCTACAATGAGCAGTTCTTC

j_call: TRBJ2-1
v_call: TRBV5-1
clone_size: -
d_call: -
cdr3_aa: CASSLGGLAYPNEQFF
cdr3_nt: TGCGCCAGCAGCTTGGGTGGGCTAGCGTATCCCAATGAGCAGTTCTTC

j_call: TRBJ2-1
v_call: TRBV6-5
clone_size: once
d_call: TRBD2
cdr3_aa: CASSYAGGPPNEQFF
cdr3_nt: TGTGCCAGCAGTTATGCGGGGGGCCCACCCAATGAGCAGTTCTTC

j_call: TRBJ1-1
v_call: TRBV25-1
clone_size: -
d_call: -
cdr3_aa: CASSEWGGMNTEAFF
cdr3_nt: TGTGCCAGCAGTGAATGGGGGGGAATGAACACTGAAGCTTTCTTT

j_call: TRBJ2-7
v_call: TRBV6-6
clone_size: -
d_call: -
cdr3_aa: CASSPGDYEQYF
cdr3_nt: TGTGCCAGCAGTCCAGGCGACTACGAGCAGTACTTC

j_call: TRBJ2-2
v_call: TRBV10-1
clone_size: -
d_call: -
cdr3_aa: CASSDKGTGELFF
cdr3_nt: TGCGCCAGCAGTGATAAGGGGACCGGGGAGCTGTTTTTT

j_call: TRBJ1-3
v_call: TRBV10-3
clone_size: -
d_call: -
cdr3_aa: CAIRKDSSSGNTIYF
cdr3_nt: TGTGCCATCAGAAAGGACAGTAGCTCTGGAAACACCATATATTTT

j_call: TRBJ2-3
v_call: TRBV4-2
clone_size: -
d_call: -
cdr3_aa: CASSQGPTTGDTQYF
cdr3_nt: TGTGCCAGCAGCCAGGGGCCGACCACTGGAGATACGCAGTATTTT

j_call: TRBJ1-1
v_call: TRBV18
clone_size: few
d_call: TRBD1
cdr3_aa: CASSWTGEFPEAFF
cdr3_nt: TGTGCCAGCTCTTGGACAGGGGAATTCCCTGAAGCTTTCTTT

j_call: TRBJ2-7
v_call: TRBV4-2
clone_size: -
d_call: -
cdr3_aa: CASSQDHLAHSYEQYF
cdr3_nt: TGTGCCAGCAGCCAAGATCACCTAGCGCACTCCTACGAGCAGTACTTC